This T cell receptor beta chain appears in the sequencing data of a study of PD-1 blockade in classical Hodgkin lymphoma. The method was immunoSEQ multiplex PCR; TCRdb's version includes in-frame clones alone and lacks a portion of them. The sample carries approximately 44,000 clones, around three quarters recorded once. Germline loops: CDR1 SEHNR, CDR2 FQNEAQ (reference sequence). The CDR3 is 16 residues long. Trimming took 3 bases from V and 5 from J; bases not matched to a gene: 6. With no exception, relapse followed autologous stem cell transplantation in all patients, and brentuximab vedotin exposure varied.

J is TRBJ2-7 and V is TRBV7-9; 14 nucleotides align to TRBD2. Sequencing was performed on peripheral blood mononuclear cells (PBMCs), taken at baseline. This TCR was sampled from a human donor with classical Hodgkin lymphoma. The CDR3 protein is CASSLWGLAGENEQYF. The CDR3 coding sequence is TGTGCCAGCAGCTTGTGGGGACTAGCGGGAGAAAACGAGCAGTACTTC.